The clone carrying this T cell receptor (beta chain) was counted only a few times. The germline V gene has CDR1 MNHEY and CDR2 SMNVEV (reference sequence). This CDR3 has 14 amino acids. Trimming removed 3 bases from V and 7 bases from J, with 10 bases in between. This specimen comes from a study of blood T cell repertoires in COVID-19. Study-wide context: Samples came from the United States, Italy and Spain, spanning acute and convalescent COVID-19. Nucleic acid was either cDNA or gDNA, and it came from T cells, B-cell-depleted T cells, or PBMCs.

Original analysis: Quantification of nucleated cells was approximated via reference gene primer amplification. Assay: immunoSEQ multiplex PCR; the TCRdb copy retains only in-frame clones and omits some. The V and J calls and clone size were taken over from that table, and D and trimming were inferred from the DNA. The table includes some 250,000 clones, roughly 90% detected once. The chain links TRBV27 to TRBJ1-6; possible D gene TRBD1, 6 bases. Sequenced input: peripheral blood. The TCR originated in a man between 60 and 70 years old who had recovered from COVID-19. In nucleotides, the CDR3 is TGTGCCAGCAGTTTTCGCCAGGGGAATTCACCCCTCCACTTT. Translation: CASSFRQGNSPLHF.